Listed below are T cell receptor beta chains from one sample, sequenced in a study of shared clonotypes between healthy human individuals. The data were produced by immunoSEQ multiplex PCR, yet TCRdb's version contains in-frame clones alone and is incomplete. Among 2.3 million or so clones listed, 90% to 95% were seen once. The sequenced material came from naive CD4+ T cells from PBMCs. Receptor source: a man between 18 and 29 years old in good health. Some clones in this sample may be carry-over from other donors' samples. Both conserved end residues are part of each CDR3. The D gene is left open where the match is weak. The size of a clone is reported for some rows only, either as once, few or many, or as a class for expanded clones.

>.|TRBV6-1|.|TRBJ1-2
TGTGCCATCAGCCCCATCAACAGGGCGCCTGGCTACACCTTC
CAISPINRAPGYTF
>TRBD1|TRBV18|once|TRBJ1-2
TGTGCCAGCTCACCACTTACAGGGGGAGCATATGGCTACACCTTC
CASSPLTGGAYGYTF
>TRBD1|TRBV10-3|.|TRBJ1-2
TGTGCCATCAGTGAGTCTGGGACAGCTTCTAACTATGGCTACACCTTC
CAISESGTASNYGYTF
>TRBD1|TRBV11-3|.|TRBJ2-2
TGTGCCAGCAGTCGCCGCGTACAGGGGATCGCCGGGGAGCTGTTTTTT
CASSRRVQGIAGELFF
>TRBD1|TRBV5-5|.|TRBJ2-7
TGTGCCAGCAGCTTAGGGACAGGTGCCTACTACGAGCAGTACTTC
CASSLGTGAYYEQYF
>TRBD1|TRBV5-1|.|TRBJ1-2
TGCGCCAGCAGACAGAGAGGTGACAGGGGGCGGGATGGCTACACCTTC
CASRQRGDRGRDGYTF
>.|TRBV6-1|.|TRBJ2-7
TGTGCCAGCAGAAGAATAGCGGATACCTACGAGCAGTACTTC
CASRRIADTYEQYF
>.|TRBV10-3|.|TRBJ2-7
TGTGCCATCAGTGAGTCGTGGCAGCCCGGCGAGCAGTACTTC
CAISESWQPGEQYF
>TRBD1|TRBV11-2|once|TRBJ2-3
TGTGCCAGCAGCATCGGGACAGGGGTAGGGACGCAGTATTTT
CASSIGTGVGTQYF
>.|TRBV5-3|.|TRBJ2-5
TGTGCCAGCAGCGCACAAATCGGGGAGACCCAGTACTTC
CASSAQIGETQYF
>.|TRBV21-1|.|TRBJ2-2
TGTGCCAGCAGCGGAGGACGGGGGAACACCGGGGAGCTGTTTTTT
CASSGGRGNTGELFF
>.|TRBV2|few|TRBJ1-1
TGTGCCAGCAGTTTGGGGACTCCCTCAGCTTTCTTT
CASSLGTPSAFF
>.|TRBV30|.|TRBJ2-5
TGTGCCTGGAGTGTACGGAGGACCTTCCAAGAGACCCAGTACTTC
CAWSVRRTFQETQYF
>.|TRBV5-1|.|TRBJ2-3
TGCGCCAGCAGCCCCGACAGTCGCACAGATACGCAGTATTTT
CASSPDSRTDTQYF
>.|TRBV5-4|.|TRBJ2-6
TGTGCCAGCAGCCCTGGCGGGGCCTCTGGGGCCAACGTCCTGACTTTC
CASSPGGASGANVLTF
>TRBD2|TRBV5-1|.|TRBJ2-3
TGCGCCAGCAGCTTGGACCCGACTAGCCCGGGAGATACGCAGTATTTT
CASSLDPTSPGDTQYF
>.|TRBV6-5|.|TRBJ2-3
TGTGCCAGCAGTTACGCCGGTAGCACAGATACGCAGTATTTT
CASSYAGSTDTQYF
>.|TRBV10-3|few|TRBJ1-1
TGTGCCATCAGTGAGTCAGAGAACACTGAAGCTTTCTTT
CAISESENTEAFF
>.|TRBV7-6|.|TRBJ2-5
TGTGCCAGCAGCTCAGATGTGAGGGTAGCGGTGCAAGAGACCCAGTACTTC
CASSSDVRVAVQETQYF
>TRBD2|TRBV28|.|TRBJ2-7
TGTGCCAGCAGGGAAGCTCGAGCGGGAGGGGACGAGCAGTACTTC
CASREARAGGDEQYF
>.|TRBV6-6|.|TRBJ2-6
TGTGCCAGCAGTTCTGGTGGGGCCAACGTCCTGACTTTC
CASSSGGANVLTF
>.|TRBV6-1|.|TRBJ2-7
TGTGCCAGCAGTGAAGGAGGGTTCTTTTACGAGCAGTACTTC
CASSEGGFFYEQYF
>.|TRBV7-2|.|TRBJ1-2
TGTGCCAGCAGCTCCTCCGGGCGGAACTATGGCTACACCTTC
CASSSSGRNYGYTF
>TRBD1|TRBV10-3|.|TRBJ2-7
TGTGCCGCTCGGACAGGGGGAATCAGCGAGCAGTACTTC
CAARTGGISEQYF
>TRBD2|TRBV5-1|.|TRBJ2-1
TGCGCCAGCAGCTTGCAGGCGGCTAGCGGGAGAGGCTACAATGAGCAGTTCTTC
CASSLQAASGRGYNEQFF
>.|TRBV28|.|TRBJ2-1
TGTGCCAGCAGTCCTGCGGCCACCTTGGATGAGCAGTTCTTC
CASSPAATLDEQFF
>TRBD1|TRBV5-1|.|TRBJ2-3
TGCGCCAGCAGCTTCTCCGGACAGGGCGCGCAGTATTTT
CASSFSGQGAQYF
>.|TRBV5-1|.|TRBJ2-7
TGCGCCAGCAGCTTGGGTTTTCAAGGATACTACGAGCAGTACTTC
CASSLGFQGYYEQYF
>.|TRBV19|.|TRBJ1-2
TGTGCCAGTAGTTTGCCCTGGGCTCCCTATGGCTACACCTTC
CASSLPWAPYGYTF
>TRBD2|TRBV7-3|.|TRBJ2-3
TGTGCCAGCAGCATCGGGACTAGCGGAGATACGCAGTATTTT
CASSIGTSGDTQYF
>.|TRBV10-3|.|TRBJ1-3
TGTGCCATCAGTGAGTCGAGAGGAAACACCATATATTTT
CAISESRGNTIYF
>TRBD1|TRBV28|once|TRBJ2-7
TGTGCCAGCAGGATAGGAGACAGGGCCTACGAGCAGTACTTC
CASRIGDRAYEQYF